This T cell receptor (beta chain) was found in a study of blood T cell repertoires in COVID-19. Overall study: Italy, Spain and the United States were the sources of the convalescent and acute COVID-19 samples.

V was trimmed by 5 bases and J by 8 bases, leaving 11 bases between them. This CDR3 is 12 amino acids long. Germline CDR1 SGHAT, CDR2 FQDESV (reference sequence). Residents of around 24 US areas, aged roughly 18 to 89 years, made up the participants. Participants reported their clinical history, and cohort assignment relied on those reports. Original handling: Nucleated cell counts were estimated from reference gene primer amplification. Assay: immunoSEQ multiplex PCR; the TCRdb copy retains only in-frame clones and omits some. Clone size and the V and J calls come from that table; the DNA yielded D and trimming. In the table there are approximately 320,000 clones, roughly 90% of which are singletons.

This receptor was obtained from a man in his fifties or sixties who had recovered from COVID-19. The sample comprised PBMCs or T cells enriched from blood (not recorded which). The gene calls are TRBV11-1 and TRBJ2-3; D might be TRBD2 (5 bases). The CDR3 DNA follows: TGTGCCAGCAGCGAAGGGAGCGGTACGCAGTATTTT. As protein: CASSEGSGTQYF.